This T cell receptor beta chain stems from a study of primary melanoma T cells and metastatic recurrence. Background on the study: Tumors were T2–T4 primary melanomas thicker than 1 mm. General study findings and limits: Independent of thickness, ulceration, mitotic rate and age, T-cell fraction reportedly predicted outcome. T-cell fraction over 20% seemed protective regardless of ulceration or nodes.

Only in-frame clones appear in the TCRdb table, and some are missing; sequencing was by immunoSEQ multiplex PCR. Seen here are about 450 clones, 85% to 90% observed once, and the top ten hold about a sixth. This clone came up a few times. Its antigen is still unknown. Looked up from germline, CDR1 is MNHGY and CDR2 is SAAAGT. Trimming removed 6 bases from V and 0 bases from J; junction bases left unmatched: 10. The CDR3 runs 17 residues. The patients had surgically resected primary melanoma at risk of metastatic recurrence. The source material was melanoma tumor tissue. The chain employs TRBV6-8 and TRBJ2-5; 10 positions match TRBD2. This TCR was sampled from a human donor with melanoma. The CDR3 loop reads CASSPTGLAANQETQYF. The CDR3 nucleotides are TGTGCCAGCAGCCCAACCGGACTAGCGGCGAACCAAGAGACCCAGTACTTC.